The entry below describes one T cell receptor beta chain. Its antigen is undetermined. The data were taken from a study of cytomegalovirus exposure and HLA in healthy donors. Turning to the study itself: Early on, a data release was issued that held 80 million to 90 million unique TCRs from HLA-typed donors.

Findings and limits, study-wide: 150 or so TCR beta chains were listed as cytomegalovirus-associated. It was reported that TCR beta sequences correctly inferred the HLA-A and HLA-B alleles for most subjects. HLA alleles were associated with roughly 15,000 TCR beta sequences in a later analysis at 0.05 false discovery rate.

The PCR ran on 60 Vbeta and 13 Jbeta primers. The repertoire was sequenced with immunoSEQ multiplex PCR; TCRdb's copy has only in-frame clones and lacks some. The repertoire includes 100,000 to 150,000 clones, approximately 83% of them detected once, and 0.95% to 1.5% sits in the top ten. V was clipped by 5 bases and J by 1 base; unmatched bases: 8. The V gene's germline CDR1 is MNHEY and CDR2 SMNVEV (reference sequence). CDR3 length: 15 residues. This TCR was sampled from a girl aged 2 to 9 in good health and CMV-seronegative. The sample comprised PBMCs. The J gene is TRBJ2-7, the V gene TRBV27, with 7 nucleotides matching TRBD2. The CDR3 DNA sequence: TGTGCCAGCAGTCCCGGGGCGGGAGTGTCCTACGAGCAGTACTTC. It encodes CASSPGAGVSYEQYF.